Included here is one T cell receptor (beta chain) sequence, with context. This clonotype was detected only a few times. The antigen it recognizes is unknown. The record has no base qualities; no much larger clone is one base away. The data stem from a study of human T cells and chemical hapten exposure (dated by TCRdb to about 2021). General notes on the study: For sensitization, 2% DPC in acetone was applied to a roughly 2 cm by roughly 2 cm area of upper inner arm skin. Patients additionally received weekly therapeutic DPC doses to the scalp throughout the roughly 25-week study period. Patch tests used Finn chambers with 0.01% DPC on the upper back, scored after 6 days by International Contact Dermatitis Research Group standards. The mostly female patient cohort included alopecia areata with under or over 50% scalp involvement, alopecia totalis and alopecia universalis. The libraries were sequenced as a pool, and the TCR yield per sample differed mostly because of small variations in library volumes within the pool. Peripheral blood TCR repertoire changes were tracked in vivo in alopecia patients during primary and secondary sensitization to the hapten diphenylcyclopropenone (DPC). Patient blood was sampled pre-sensitization (week 0) and at 2, 6 and about 24 weeks after DPC sensitization. Blood for TCR sequencing was provided by twenty-nine alopecia patients at one to four time points (pre-sensitization, 2, 6 and 24 weeks).

Sample time point, as interpreted from the label and publication: patch test 1, 2 weeks after DPC sensitization. The treatment or condition label for this specimen denotes: therapeutic diphenylcyclopropenone sensitization with weekly scalp DPC. At each patch-test visit, blood was drawn before the patch test was applied. Patients were eligible if aged 18 to 70, diagnosed with alopecia and judged suitable for DPC therapy, and pregnant patients were excluded. Total RNA was isolated from unfractionated whole blood collected in Tempus Blood RNA tubes. Beyond this particular receptor, the publication reports: After repeated subsampling, changes were observed in the strength of the expansion versus patch-test correlation and in the threshold at which the correlation became significant. DPC sensitization did not change how many TCRs were above 1 in 1000 frequency, and no evidence was found of alterations in global repertoire structure. Patch test score correlated positively with the number of PT1 expanded TCRs, reaching significance at thresholds 8, 16 and 32 but not at 4. Because all patients had alopecia, a presumed autoimmune disease, the immune response of the patients might differ from that of healthy individuals. Significantly more large CDR3 similarity clusters were formed by expanded TCRs than by pre-sensitization or healthy control sets, consistent with antigen-driven responses.

The method was RACE. The reads were generated on a NextSeq 500. During library preparation, unique molecular identifiers were attached to individual cDNA molecules so that TCRs could be counted quantitatively and reproducibly. Each blood RNA sample was used to sequence both TCR alpha and TCR beta chains. The authors' pipeline ran thus. A median of roughly 98,000 TCRs per sample was observed, with a range of about 23,224 to 690,600. V, J and CDR3 annotation of the TCR reads was carried out using the Decombinator software suite. To make PS versus PT1 abundance plots, every sample was subsampled to the same number of TCRs (28,000). Expanded TCRs were defined as absent before sensitization and observed at least eight times at the 2-week time point. TCRdb reprocessing: public reads trimmed at Q25 with fastp, clones called with MiXCR, in-frame beta chains kept. Every CDR3 protein is listed once, alongside the most common genes and DNA of its rows. The authors' filters were not applied to this entry. The sample profile shows over 65,000 distinct CDR3 sequences; roughly 10% of them were found once. The ten largest make up approximately 4.4% of the sample.

This sample comprised whole blood, obtained in connection with sensitization to the hapten diphenylcyclopropenone (DPC). This receptor was obtained from a woman between 50 and 59 years old with alopecia areata. Some clones in this sample may be carry-over from other donors' samples.

The DNA sequence is given as TGTGCCAGCAGCCCCGGGACAATCCCGAACAATGAGCAGTTCTTC. Its product reads: CASSPGTIPNNEQFF. The chain employs TRBV9 and TRBJ2-1; perhaps TRBD1 is the D gene, with 6 bases matching. V gives up 4 bases and J gives up 5 bases, and the segment between their germline ends measures 16 bases. CDR1 and CDR2 are drawn from the germline V gene: SGDLS, YYNGEE. The CDR3 measures 15 amino acids from cysteine to phenylalanine. The only DNA kept is the CDR3, 45 bases in frame from the first base.